These 28 T cell receptor beta chains originate from one sample sequenced in a study of cytomegalovirus exposure and HLA in healthy donors. It was with 60 Vbeta and 13 Jbeta primers that the PCR ran. Assay: immunoSEQ multiplex PCR; the TCRdb copy retains only in-frame clones and omits some. The sample includes about 83,000 clones, roughly 79% seen only once; the top ten take 1.9%. Sequencing input: PBMCs. Receptors originate from a woman in her twenties or thirties in good health and CMV-seronegative.

On this clone: This specimen includes other DNA sequences encoding the same CDR3. The chain has TRBV29-1 and TRBJ2-7; 7 bases are a match to TRBD2. The germline gives CDR1 SQVTM, CDR2 ANQGSEA. The ends lost 6 bases at V and 0 bases at J; junction bases unmatched: 5. The CDR3 totals 13 residues. CDR3 in DNA: TGCAGCGTGTTCACGGGGGGCTCCTACGAGCAGTACTTC. It encodes CSVFTGGSYEQYF.

The chain combines TRBV6-5 with TRBJ2-7, with D perhaps TRBD1 (5 bases). Germline lookup yields CDR1 MNHEY and CDR2 SVGAGI. CDR3 size: 15 residues. With 5 bases removed from V and 6 bases from J, the gap between germline ends came to 20 bases. The DNA of the CDR3 is TGTGCCAGCAGTACGCACAGGCCTTTAAGGGGCGAGCAGTACTTC. It translates to CASSTHRPLRGEQYF.

The chain is built from TRBV7-2 and TRBJ1-5; a weak D match, TRBD1 (5 bases). The germline V and J ends were trimmed by 2 bases and 2 bases, with 10 bases remaining between them. There are 15 residues in the CDR3. The germline gives CDR1 SGHTA, CDR2 FQGNSA. The CDR3 nucleotides read TGTGCCAGCAGCTTAAAGGGGATCGGCAATCAGCCCCAGCATTTT. Protein sequence: CASSLKGIGNQPQHF. The variable domain in full, with the rest retrieved from reference TRBV7-2 and TRBJ1-5, is GAGVSQSPSNKVTEKGKDVELRCDPISGHTALYWYRQSLGQGLEFLIYFQGNSAPDKSGLPSDRFSAERTGGSVSTLTIQRTQQEDSAVYLCASSLKGIGNQPQHFGDGTRLSIL.

V and J are TRBV25-1 and TRBJ2-7, with D possibly TRBD2 on 6 matching bases. Germline CDR1 MGHDK, CDR2 SYGVNS. Between the trimmed V and J ends, which lost 5 bases and 6 bases, there was a span of 20 bases. The CDR3 contains 15 residues. The CDR3 nucleotides read TGTGCCAGCAGTCTGGGCGGGGTTGCCAGGAGCGAGCAGTACTTC. Its translation: CASSLGGVARSEQYF.

V usage is TRBV6-5 and J usage is TRBJ2-1; maybe TRBD2 (6 bases). The CDR3 has 14 amino acids. Trimming took 2 bases from V and 5 from J, leaving 10 bases between them. Germline CDR1 and CDR2: MNHEY and SVGAGI. CDR3 sequence (DNA): TGTGCCAGCAGTTACGGAGGGCCTGACAATGAGCAGTTCTTC. Translation: CASSYGGPDNEQFF.

This chain links TRBV7-2 with TRBJ2-1, with D perhaps matching TRBD2 (5 bases). The CDR3 runs 17 residues. V gave up 3 bases and J gave up 0 bases, with 15 bases separating them. Germline CDR1 is SGHTA and CDR2 is FQGNSA. The CDR3 loop reads CASSFIALDHSYNEQFF. The CDR3 nucleotides are TGTGCCAGCAGCTTCATAGCGCTAGACCACTCCTACAATGAGCAGTTCTTC.

CDR3 in DNA: TGTGCCAGCTCACCCCGACAGGGGCCGATATATTTT. It codes for CASSPRQGPIYF. The chain has TRBV18 and TRBJ1-3, with 8 nucleotides matching TRBD1. V shed 3 bases, J shed 13 bases, and the junction held 5 bases outside the gene matches. The germline gives CDR1 KGHSH, CDR2 LQKENI. CDR3 size: 12 residues.

This chain connects TRBV27 to TRBJ1-5; 7 nucleotides line up with TRBD1. Germline V gives CDR1 MNHEY, CDR2 SMNVEV (reference sequence). The CDR3 runs to 16 residues. The trim removed 6 bases at V and 0 bases at J, leaving 8 bases unmatched. The CDR3 DNA reads as TGTGCCAGCAGGGAAGGGACAGCAGCTAGCAATCAGCCCCAGCATTTT. It translates to CASREGTAASNQPQHF.

The gene calls are TRBV29-1 and TRBJ1-1; D might be TRBD1 (6 bases). This CDR3 spans 16 amino acids. Germline V gene lookup returns CDR1 SQVTM and CDR2 ANQGSEA. Trimming pared 3 bases from V and 4 bases from J, leaving 21 bases between. This CDR3 reads CSVDRFGGGELTEAFF. The CDR3 DNA reads as TGCAGCGTTGACCGATTTGGGGGGGGCGAACTCACTGAAGCTTTCTTT. The variable domain in full, with the rest retrieved from reference TRBV29-1 and TRBJ1-1, is SAVISQKPSRDICQRGTSLTIQCQVDSQVTMMFWYRQQPGQSLTLIATANQGSEATYESGFVIDKFPISRPNLTFSTLTVSNMSPEDSSIYLCSVDRFGGGELTEAFFGQGTRLTVV.

The rearrangement joins TRBV15 to TRBJ1-6; TRBD1 aligns across 8 bases. The junction had 1 base not matched to a gene; V was cut back by 0 bases and J by 6 bases. The CDR3 has 15 amino acids. Germline CDR1 LNHNV, CDR2 YYDKDF (reference sequence). The CDR3 DNA reads as TGTGCCACCAGCAGAGACGGACAGGGTAATTCACCCCTCCACTTT. This encodes CATSRDGQGNSPLHF. Together with reference TRBV15 and TRBJ1-6, the CDR3 gives the full variable domain: DAMVIQNPRYQVTQFGKPVTLSCSQTLNHNVMYWYQQKSSQAPKLLFHYYDKDFNNEADTPDNFQSRRPNTSFCFLDIRSPGLGDTAMYLCATSRDGQGNSPLHFGNGTRLTVT.

Concerning this clone itself: Other DNA sequences from this sample encode an identical CDR3 as well. In DNA form, the CDR3 reads TGTGCCAGCAGCTCTCCGGGACTAGCAAACTACGAGCAGTACTTC. As protein: CASSSPGLANYEQYF. The chain recombines TRBV6-6 with TRBJ2-7; 9 nucleotides line up with TRBD2. Losses at the gene ends were 6 bases for V and 3 bases for J; bases not matched to a gene: 9. There are 15 residues in the CDR3. In germline, CDR1 is MNHNY, CDR2 SVGAGI (reference sequence).

The rearrangement uses TRBV20-1 and TRBJ2-7; TRBD1 agrees at 8 bases. The CDR3 consists of 11 residues. V shed 3 bases, J shed 5 bases, and the junction held 0 bases outside the gene matches. CDR1 DFQATT and CDR2 SNEGSKA come from the germline V gene (reference sequence). CDR3 region: CSARDRDEQYF. The CDR3 DNA follows: TGCAGTGCTAGGGACAGGGACGAGCAGTACTTC.

This chain connects TRBV28 to TRBJ1-5; D perhaps matches TRBD1 (6 bases). Trimming stripped 2 bases from V and 0 bases from J, with 14 bases between. Germline V CDR1 and CDR2: MDHEN, SYDVKM. CDR3 length: 17 residues. This CDR3 is CASSLRIGGASNQPQHF. CDR3 sequence (DNA): TGTGCCAGCAGTTTACGGATAGGGGGTGCTAGCAATCAGCCCCAGCATTTT.

The chain has TRBV28 and TRBJ2-1, with D uncertain. Between the trimmed V and J ends, which lost 5 bases and 5 bases, there was a span of 10 bases. The CDR3 length is 13 residues. Germline CDR1 reads MDHEN; CDR2 reads SYDVKM. The CDR3 is CASSPRRNNEQFF. CDR3 DNA: TGTGCCAGCAGTCCCCGGCGGAACAATGAGCAGTTCTTC. The variable domain in full, with the rest retrieved from reference TRBV28 and TRBJ2-1, is DVKVTQSSRYLVKRTGEKVFLECVQDMDHENMFWYRQDPGLGLRLIYFSYDVKMKEKGDIPEGYSVSREKKERFSLILESASTNQTSMYLCASSPRRNNEQFFGPGTRLTVL.

The V gene is TRBV2, the J gene TRBJ2-6; tentatively, D is TRBD1 (7 bases). Deletions cut 6 bases from V and 2 bases from J, with 17 bases between. Germline CDR1 is SNHLY and CDR2 is FYNNEI. The CDR3 covers 17 residues. The CDR3 loop reads CASRGGEGGAGANVLTF. CDR3 nucleotide sequence: TGTGCCAGCAGGGGGGGTGAAGGGGGCGCTGGGGCCAACGTCCTGACTTTC.

The chain combines TRBV10-3 with TRBJ2-7; unclear D gene. Trimming stripped 3 bases from V and 3 bases from J, with 9 bases between. The CDR3 has 13 amino acids. Germline CDR1 is ENHRY and CDR2 is SYGVKD. CDR3 region: CAISERVHYEQYF. CDR3 in DNA: TGTGCCATCAGTGAAAGAGTTCACTACGAGCAGTACTTC.

The chain uses TRBV14 and TRBJ2-7; 9 bases map to TRBD1. The CDR3 contains 17 residues. Trimming at V came to 1 base and at J to 6 bases, leaving 13 bases not matched to a gene. Per the germline V gene, CDR1 is SGHDN and CDR2 is FVKESK. This CDR3 reads CASSQALLRDRAAEQYF. In nucleotides, the CDR3 is TGTGCCAGCAGCCAAGCCCTCCTCCGGGACAGGGCGGCCGAGCAGTACTTC.

As regards this clone: Germline and junction disagree at one end, which may indicate a read error. This chain connects TRBV7-9 to TRBJ2-3, with a weak D call TRBD2 (6 bases). The CDR3 sequence is 15 residues long. The germline V gene has CDR1 SEHNR and CDR2 FQNEAQ (reference sequence). The CDR3 is CSSSDNTGTSDTQYF. For the CDR3, the DNA is TGTTCCAGCAGCGATAACACCGGGACTTCGGATACGCAGTATTTT.

This chain uses TRBV18 with TRBJ2-7; tentative D call: TRBD1 (6 bases). This CDR3 has 16 amino acids. Germline V gene data show CDR1 as KGHSH and CDR2 as LQKENI. Trimming took off 3 bases at V and 3 bases at J, with 18 bases between the two ends. The CDR3 protein is CASSPLGPGVGYEQYF. The CDR3 DNA is TGTGCCAGCTCACCTTTGGGGCCAGGGGTCGGCTACGAGCAGTACTTC.

This sequence joins TRBV11-3 and TRBJ1-1; D gene unclear. The CDR3 spans 14 residues. Germline V gene sequence: CDR1 SGHNT, CDR2 YENEEA. V was cut by 1 base and J by 8 bases, with 14 bases left in between. The CDR3 region is CASSLAPRELEAFF. DNA of the CDR3: TGTGCCAGCAGCTTAGCCCCAAGGGAGCTGGAAGCTTTCTTT.

The DNA for the CDR3 is TGTGCCAGCAGCTTATTGGCGGAGCGGACAGATACGCAGTATTTT. It yields the protein CASSLLAERTDTQYF. The gene calls are TRBV11-1 and TRBJ2-3, with D possibly matching TRBD2 (5 bases). This CDR3 has 15 amino acids. Trimming cost V 2 bases and J 3 bases, with 12 bases left between them. Germline V gene data show CDR1 as SGHAT and CDR2 as FQDESV (reference sequence). The whole variable domain, remainder taken from reference TRBV11-1 and TRBJ2-3, is EAEVAQSPRYKITEKSQAVAFWCDPISGHATLYWYRQILGQGPELLVQFQDESVVDDSQLPKDRFSAERLKGVDSTLKIQPAELGDSAMYLCASSLLAERTDTQYFGPGTRLTVL.

This chain joins TRBV18 and TRBJ1-3; 7 bases line up with TRBD1. Germline CDR1 KGHSH, CDR2 LQKENI. The CDR3 spans 16 residues. Unmatched junction bases numbered 6, after V lost 4 bases and J lost 0 bases. The CDR3 reads CASSRGQASSGNTIYF. CDR3 nucleotides: TGTGCCAGCTCACGCGGACAGGCCAGCTCTGGAAACACCATATATTTT.

In regard to this clone: An end of the junction does not agree with germline; a read error may underlie this. The chain combines TRBV9 with TRBJ2-7; TRBD2 aligns across 7 bases. CDR1 SGDLS and CDR2 YYNGEE come from the germline V gene. The CDR3 extends over 16 amino acids. The CDR3 coding sequence is TGTGCCAGCAGCGTAGAGCCTAGCGGCAGTCCCTACGGGCAGTACTTC. Residues: CASSVEPSGSPYGQYF.

The V gene is TRBV5-8, the J gene TRBJ2-5, with 9 bases matching TRBD1. The CDR3 extends over 14 amino acids. Per the germline V gene, CDR1 is SGHTS and CDR2 is YDEGEE. With V trimmed by 4 bases and J by 6 bases, 7 bases remained unmatched. The CDR3 bases are TGTGCCAGCAGCCGGACAGGGGAGGTGAAGACCCAGTACTTC. This encodes CASSRTGEVKTQYF.

The chain has TRBV27 and TRBJ2-1; 9 bases fit TRBD2. CDR1 is MNHEY and CDR2 is SMNVEV in the germline V gene (reference sequence). The CDR3 loop spans 15 amino acids. V dropped 7 bases and J dropped 2; count of bases not matched to a gene: 6. CDR3 DNA: TGTGCCAGCATTCTAGCGGGATCTACCTACAATGAGCAGTTCTTC. The encoded protein is CASILAGSTYNEQFF.

This sequence joins TRBV28 and TRBJ2-3; 8 nucleotides agree with TRBD2. V shed 3 bases and J 6 bases; nucleotides not matched to a gene: 5. This CDR3 comprises 14 residues. Germline lookup yields CDR1 MDHEN and CDR2 SYDVKM. CDR3 in amino acids: CASSFGREGDTQYF. In DNA form, the CDR3 reads TGTGCCAGCAGTTTCGGGAGGGAGGGGGATACGCAGTATTTT.

V gene TRBV7-2 combines with J gene TRBJ2-7; D might be TRBD2 (5 bases). This CDR3 contains 13 residues. CDR1 and CDR2 (germline): SGHTA, FQGNSA. V was pared by 6 bases and J by 6 bases, with 15 bases between. The CDR3 DNA reads TGTGCCAGCAGGGGAGTGCCTCTCACCGAGCAGTACTTC. It encodes CASRGVPLTEQYF.

The chain couples TRBV7-3 to TRBJ1-1; weak D call: TRBD1 (6 bases). Looked up from germline, CDR1 is SGHTA and CDR2 is FQGTGA. Trimming stripped 5 bases from V and 1 base from J, with 17 bases between. The CDR3 is 16 amino acids. The chain's CDR3 is CASSPRGGAANTEAFF. CDR3 coding DNA: TGTGCCAGCAGCCCGAGGGGGGGGGCGGCGAACACTGAAGCTTTCTTT.